These 5 T cell receptor beta chains share one sample of origin, sequenced in a study of control samples from healthy donors and cancer patients. The table came from immunoSEQ multiplex PCR; TCRdb's copy has only in-frame clones and leaves some out. The repertoire holds roughly 86,000 clones, with about 92% as singletons. The sample comprised blood. The source of these receptors is a woman aged 25 to 39 in good health.

DNA for the CDR3: TGTGCCAGCTCACCGCCGGGAACACGGCAAGCGGCTTTCTTT. It translates to CASSPPGTRQAAFF. This chain connects TRBV18 to TRBJ1-1; no definite D call. The CDR3 has 14 amino acids. Trimming left V 3 bases short and J 11 bases short, with 19 bases between. CDR1 and CDR2 from the germline V gene are KGHSH and LQKENI.

The chain combines TRBV11-3 with TRBJ1-1, with D hard to call. Germline V gives CDR1 SGHNT, CDR2 YENEEA. The CDR3 runs to 13 residues. Deletions cut 5 bases from V and 3 bases from J, with 10 bases between. CDR3 nucleotide sequence: TGTGCCAGCAGCCAAAATTTGGACACTGAAGCTTTCTTT. It yields the protein CASSQNLDTEAFF. The variable domain in full, completed from reference TRBV11-3 and TRBJ1-1, reads EAGVVQSPRYKIIEKKQPVAFWCNPISGHNTLYWYLQNLGQGPELLIRYENEEAVDDSQLPKDRFSAERLKGVDSTLKIQPAELGDSAVYLCASSQNLDTEAFFGQGTRLTVV.

About this clone: One end of the junction fails to match germline, which may point to a read error. This rearrangement joins TRBV6-2 or TRBV6-3 to TRBJ1-1; D not resolved. The V gene's germline CDR1 is MNHEY and CDR2 SVGEGT. The CDR3 is 14 amino acids. DNA for the CDR3: TGTGCCAGCAGTTACTCGATCGGGAACGCTGAAGCTTTCTTT. Its translation is CASSYSIGNAEAFF.

Only one count was recorded for this clone. The CDR3 protein is CASSVSGVIYNEQFF. CDR3 nucleotides: TGTGCCAGCAGCGTTAGCGGGGTAATCTACAATGAGCAGTTCTTC. The rearrangement uses TRBV9 and TRBJ2-1; 8 positions match TRBD2. Germline V gives CDR1 SGDLS, CDR2 YYNGEE. With V trimmed by 2 bases and J by 3 bases, 4 bases remained unmatched. The CDR3 is made up of 15 amino acids.

This clone was observed a handful of times. The V gene is TRBV24-1, the J gene TRBJ2-3, with 10 bases that match TRBD2. V was clipped by 1 base and J by 4 bases; unmatched bases: 7. Germline lookup yields CDR1 KGHDR and CDR2 SFDVKD. The CDR3 extends over 17 amino acids. DNA for the CDR3: TGTGCCACCAGTGATTTTATAGCGGGAGGCCTGGCAGATACGCAGTATTTT. Residues: CATSDFIAGGLADTQYF.